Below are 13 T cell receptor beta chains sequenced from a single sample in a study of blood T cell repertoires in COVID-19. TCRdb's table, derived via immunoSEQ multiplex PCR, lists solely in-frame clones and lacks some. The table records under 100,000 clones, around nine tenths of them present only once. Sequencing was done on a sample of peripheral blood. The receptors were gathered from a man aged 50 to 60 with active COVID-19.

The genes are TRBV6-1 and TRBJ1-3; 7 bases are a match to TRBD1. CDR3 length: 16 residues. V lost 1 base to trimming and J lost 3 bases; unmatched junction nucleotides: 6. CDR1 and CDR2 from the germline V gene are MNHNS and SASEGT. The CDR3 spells CASSEDHRGGGNTIYF. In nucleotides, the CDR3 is TGTGCCAGCAGTGAAGACCACAGGGGCGGTGGAAACACCATATATTTT.

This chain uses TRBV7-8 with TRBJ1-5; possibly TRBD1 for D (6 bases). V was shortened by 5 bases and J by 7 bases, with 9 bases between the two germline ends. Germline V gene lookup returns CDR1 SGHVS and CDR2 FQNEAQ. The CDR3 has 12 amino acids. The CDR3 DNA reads TGTGCCAGCAGCCCTAGGGGGCAGCCCCAGCATTTT. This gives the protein CASSPRGQPQHF. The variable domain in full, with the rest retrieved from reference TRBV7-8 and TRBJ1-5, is GAGVSQSPRYKVAKRGQDVALRCDPISGHVSLFWYQQALGQGPEFLTYFQNEAQLDKSGLPSDRFFAERPEGSVSTLKIQRTQQEDSAVYLCASSPRGQPQHFGDGTRLSIL.

For the CDR3, the DNA is TGCAGCGTTGCAGTGTTGGACTATGGCTACACCTTC. Residues: CSVAVLDYGYTF. J is TRBJ1-2 and V is TRBV29-1; D not resolved. Trimming left V 4 bases short and J 3 bases short, with 9 bases between. CDR3 length: 12 amino acids. The germline V gene has CDR1 SQVTM and CDR2 ANQGSEA.

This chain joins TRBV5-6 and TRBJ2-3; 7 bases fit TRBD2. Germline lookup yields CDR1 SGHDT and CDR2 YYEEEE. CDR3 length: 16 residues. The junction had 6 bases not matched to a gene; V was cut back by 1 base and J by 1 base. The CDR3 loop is CASSLKPTSGTDTQYF. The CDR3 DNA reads TGTGCCAGCAGCTTGAAACCTACTAGCGGCACAGATACGCAGTATTTT.

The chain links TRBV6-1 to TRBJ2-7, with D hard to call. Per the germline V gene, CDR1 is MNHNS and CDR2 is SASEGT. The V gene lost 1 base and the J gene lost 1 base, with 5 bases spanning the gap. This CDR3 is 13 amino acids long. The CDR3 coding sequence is TGTGCCAGCAGTGAAGTCCTGTCCTACGAGCAGTACTTC. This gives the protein CASSEVLSYEQYF.

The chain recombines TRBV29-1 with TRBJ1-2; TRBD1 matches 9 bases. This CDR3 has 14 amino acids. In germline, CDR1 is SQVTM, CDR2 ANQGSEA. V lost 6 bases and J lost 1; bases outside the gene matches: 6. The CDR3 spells CSVVTGGYNYGYTF. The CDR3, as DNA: TGCAGCGTGGTGACAGGGGGTTATAACTATGGCTACACCTTC.

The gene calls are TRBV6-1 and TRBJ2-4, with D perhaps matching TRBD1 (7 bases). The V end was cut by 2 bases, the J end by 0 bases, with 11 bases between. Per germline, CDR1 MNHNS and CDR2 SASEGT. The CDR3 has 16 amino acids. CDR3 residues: CASSEQGGVAKNIQYF. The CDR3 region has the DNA TGTGCCAGCAGTGAACAGGGGGGAGTAGCCAAAAACATTCAGTACTTC.

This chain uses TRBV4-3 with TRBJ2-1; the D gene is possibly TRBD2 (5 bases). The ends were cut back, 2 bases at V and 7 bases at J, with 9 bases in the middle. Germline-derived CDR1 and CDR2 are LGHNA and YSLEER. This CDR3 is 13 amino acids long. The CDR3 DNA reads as TGCGCCAGCAGCCAACTTCGGGGAAATGAGCAGTTCTTC. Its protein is CASSQLRGNEQFF.

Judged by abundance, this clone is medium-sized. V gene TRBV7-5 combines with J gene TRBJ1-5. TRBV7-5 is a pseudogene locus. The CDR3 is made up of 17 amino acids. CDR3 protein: CVRSLVGPALLVAPQHF. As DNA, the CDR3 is TGTGTCAGAAGCTTAGTCGGTCCGGCTTTACTAGTTGCGCCCCAGCATTTT.

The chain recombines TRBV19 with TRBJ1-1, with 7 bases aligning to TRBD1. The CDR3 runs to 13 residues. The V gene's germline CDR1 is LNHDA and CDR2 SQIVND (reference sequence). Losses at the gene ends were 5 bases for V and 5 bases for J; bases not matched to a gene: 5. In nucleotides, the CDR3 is TGTGCCAGTAGTCAGACAGGGTCAACTGAAGCTTTCTTT. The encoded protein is CASSQTGSTEAFF.

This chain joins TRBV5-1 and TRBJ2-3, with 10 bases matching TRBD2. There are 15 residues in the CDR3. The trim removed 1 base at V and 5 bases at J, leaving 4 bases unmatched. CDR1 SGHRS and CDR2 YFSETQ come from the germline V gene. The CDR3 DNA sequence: TGCGCCAGCAGCTTGAGCGGGAGGGCCGAAGATACGCAGTATTTT. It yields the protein CASSLSGRAEDTQYF.

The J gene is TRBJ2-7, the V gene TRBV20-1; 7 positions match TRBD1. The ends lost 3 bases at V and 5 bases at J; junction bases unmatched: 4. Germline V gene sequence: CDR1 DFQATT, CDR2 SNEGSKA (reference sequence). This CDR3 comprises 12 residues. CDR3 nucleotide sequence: TGCAGTGCTAGTGCGACAGGGAACGAGCAGTACTTC. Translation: CSASATGNEQYF.

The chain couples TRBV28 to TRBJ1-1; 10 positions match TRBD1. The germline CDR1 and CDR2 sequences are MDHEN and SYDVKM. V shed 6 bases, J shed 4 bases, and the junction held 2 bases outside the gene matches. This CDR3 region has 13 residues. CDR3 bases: TGTGCCAGCAGCCGACAGGGGGCCACTGAAGCTTTCTTT. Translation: CASSRQGATEAFF.